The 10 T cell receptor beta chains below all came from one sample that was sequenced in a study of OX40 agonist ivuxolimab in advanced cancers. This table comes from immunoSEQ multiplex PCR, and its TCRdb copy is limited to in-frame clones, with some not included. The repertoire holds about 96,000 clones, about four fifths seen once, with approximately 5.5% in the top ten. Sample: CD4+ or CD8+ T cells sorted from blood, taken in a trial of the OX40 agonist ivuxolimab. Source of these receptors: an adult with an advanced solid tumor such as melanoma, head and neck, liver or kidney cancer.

In DNA form, the CDR3 reads TGTGCCAGCAACCAGAGGACAGATACGCAGTATTTT. This encodes CASNQRTDTQYF. The chain uses TRBV7-2 and TRBJ2-3; the D is unclear. Germline-derived CDR1 and CDR2 are SGHTA and FQGNSA. This CDR3 spans 12 amino acids. V gave up 7 bases and J gave up 3 bases, with 8 bases separating them.

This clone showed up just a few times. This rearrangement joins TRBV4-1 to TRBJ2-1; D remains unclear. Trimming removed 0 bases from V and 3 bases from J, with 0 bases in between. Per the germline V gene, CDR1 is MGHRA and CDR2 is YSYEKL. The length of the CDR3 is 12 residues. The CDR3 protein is CASSQDYNEQFF. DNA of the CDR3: TGCGCCAGCAGCCAAGACTACAATGAGCAGTTCTTC.

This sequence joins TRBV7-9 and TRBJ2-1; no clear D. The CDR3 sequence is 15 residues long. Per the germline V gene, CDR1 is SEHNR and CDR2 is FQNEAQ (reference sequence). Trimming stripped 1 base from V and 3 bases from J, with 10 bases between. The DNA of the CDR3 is TGTGCCAGCAGCTTAGGTACAGCGTACTACAATGAGCAGTTCTTC. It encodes CASSLGTAYYNEQFF.

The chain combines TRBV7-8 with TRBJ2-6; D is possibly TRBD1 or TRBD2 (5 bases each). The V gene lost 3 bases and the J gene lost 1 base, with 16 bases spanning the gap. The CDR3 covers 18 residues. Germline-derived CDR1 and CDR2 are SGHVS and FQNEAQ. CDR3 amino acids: CASSLRQGDWSGANVLTF. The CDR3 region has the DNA TGTGCCAGCAGCTTGAGGCAGGGAGATTGGTCTGGGGCCAACGTCCTGACTTTC.

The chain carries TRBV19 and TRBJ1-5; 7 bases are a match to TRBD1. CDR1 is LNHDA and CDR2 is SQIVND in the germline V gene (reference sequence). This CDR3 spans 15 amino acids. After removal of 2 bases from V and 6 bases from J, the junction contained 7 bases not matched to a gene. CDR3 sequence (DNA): TGTGCCAGTAGTATAAGCGCGACAGGGAGTCAGCCCCAGCATTTT. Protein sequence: CASSISATGSQPQHF.

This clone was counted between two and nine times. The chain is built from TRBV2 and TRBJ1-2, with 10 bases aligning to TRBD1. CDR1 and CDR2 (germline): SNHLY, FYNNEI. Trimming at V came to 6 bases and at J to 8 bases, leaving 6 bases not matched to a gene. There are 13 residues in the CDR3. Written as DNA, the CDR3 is TGTGCCAGCAGACCCGACAGGGGGCAAGGCTACACCTTC. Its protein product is CASRPDRGQGYTF.

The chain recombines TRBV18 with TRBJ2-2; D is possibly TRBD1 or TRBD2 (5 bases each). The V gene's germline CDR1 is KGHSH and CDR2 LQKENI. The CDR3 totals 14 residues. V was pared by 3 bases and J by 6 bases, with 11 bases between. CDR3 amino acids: CASSPLRGAGELFF. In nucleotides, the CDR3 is TGTGCCAGCTCACCCCTCCGAGGGGCCGGGGAGCTGTTTTTT.

In DNA form, the CDR3 reads TGTGCCAGCAGTTACTCGGGTCATCAGCCCCAGCATTTT. This codes for CASSYSGHQPQHF. The chain recombines TRBV6-5 with TRBJ1-5; no reliable D call. V gave up 0 bases and J gave up 5 bases, with 5 bases separating them. Germline lookup yields CDR1 MNHEY and CDR2 SVGAGI. There are 13 residues in the CDR3.

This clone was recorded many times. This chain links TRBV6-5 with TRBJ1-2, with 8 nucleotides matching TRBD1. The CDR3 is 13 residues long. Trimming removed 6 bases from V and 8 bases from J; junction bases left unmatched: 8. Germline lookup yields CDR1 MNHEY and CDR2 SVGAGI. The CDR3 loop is CASRRQGARGYTF. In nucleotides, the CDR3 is TGTGCCAGCAGAAGGCAGGGGGCCCGAGGCTACACCTTC.

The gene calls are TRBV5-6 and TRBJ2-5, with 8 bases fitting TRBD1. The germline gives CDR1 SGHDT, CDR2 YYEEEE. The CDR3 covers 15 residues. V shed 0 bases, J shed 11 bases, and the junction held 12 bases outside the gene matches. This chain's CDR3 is CASSLADRGLGEQYF. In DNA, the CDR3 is TGTGCCAGCAGCTTGGCCGACAGGGGCCTAGGGGAGCAGTACTTC.